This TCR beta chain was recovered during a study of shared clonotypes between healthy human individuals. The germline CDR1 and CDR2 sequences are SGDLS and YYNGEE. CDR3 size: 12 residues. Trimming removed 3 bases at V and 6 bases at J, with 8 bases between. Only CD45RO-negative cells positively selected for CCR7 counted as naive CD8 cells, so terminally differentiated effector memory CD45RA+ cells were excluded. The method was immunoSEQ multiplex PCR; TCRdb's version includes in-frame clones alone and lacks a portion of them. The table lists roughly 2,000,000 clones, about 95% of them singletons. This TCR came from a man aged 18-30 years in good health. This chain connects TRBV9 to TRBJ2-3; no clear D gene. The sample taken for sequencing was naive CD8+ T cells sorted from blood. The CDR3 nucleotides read TGTGCCAGCAGCGAGGGAAGGGATACGCAGTATTTT. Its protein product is CASSEGRDTQYF.